These T cell receptor beta chains were read from a single sample in a study of regulatory T cells in long-lasting Graves disease. TCRdb re-derived calls from the multiplex PCR reads in MiXCR, one entry per CDR3 protein. The sample contains 400,000 to 500,000 distinct CDR3 sequences, approximately 16% of which appear only once. The same data also went into a second study, on T cells in Graves' hyperthyroidism and ophthalmopathy.

The specimen comprised peripheral blood mononuclear cells (PBMCs), sampled at new diagnosis, from a patient treated with antithyroid drugs. Source of these receptors: a young woman with Graves disease. The CDR3 runs from the conserved cysteine through the conserved F or W. D genes are given only for firm matches. Only part of the rows carry a size: once, few, many, or a class if the clone is expanded.

clone size	V gene	D gene	J gene	CDR3 protein	CDR3 DNA
few	TRBV6-2/TRBV6-3	TRBD2	TRBJ2-1	CASSGPGLAGSGTYNEQFF	TGCGCCAGCAGCGGTCCGGGACTAGCGGGATCTGGAACCTACAATGAGCAGTTCTTC
many	TRBV18	.	TRBJ1-2	CASSPKAGLSYGYTF	TGTGCCAGCTCACCGAAGGCAGGGCTTAGCTATGGCTACACCTTC
once	TRBV3-1	TRBD2	TRBJ2-2	CASSELGLAGGSRFFTGELFF	TGTGCCAGCAGCGAATTGGGACTAGCGGGAGGCTCTAGGTTTTTCACCGGGGAGCTGTTTTTT
many	TRBV7-9	.	TRBJ1-1	CASSLQQDTEAFF	TGTGCCAGCAGCTTACAACAGGACACTGAAGCTTTCTTT
many	TRBV5-4	TRBD2	TRBJ2-3	CASSSGQTGGHTDTQYF	TGTGCCAGCAGCTCCGGACAGACGGGAGGGCACACAGATACGCAGTATTTT
many	TRBV6-2/TRBV6-3	.	TRBJ1-2	CASRKTETYGYTF	TGTGCCAGCAGAAAGACAGAAACCTATGGCTACACCTTC
many	TRBV28	.	TRBJ2-7	CASKDTGREQYF	TGTGCCAGCAAGGACACAGGGAGAGAGCAGTACTTC
.	TRBV4-3	TRBD2	TRBJ2-1	CASSQESGGFNEQFF	TGCGCCAGCAGCCAAGAGAGCGGGGGGTTCAATGAGCAGTTCTTC
many	TRBV6-1	TRBD1	TRBJ2-7	CASSNQRTGLNEQYF	TGTGCCAGCAGCAACCAGCGGACAGGCCTTAACGAGCAGTACTTC
many	TRBV20-1	.	TRBJ2-1	CSARDRLPGQQFF	TGCAGTGCTAGAGACCGCCTACCGGGACAGCAGTTCTTC
many	TRBV20-1	.	TRBJ2-1	CSARDPNLREQFF	TGCAGTGCTAGAGATCCCAACTTACGGGAGCAGTTCTTC
many	TRBV20-1	TRBD2	TRBJ2-1	CSAEMGGGRAYNEQFF	TGCAGTGCCGAGATGGGCGGCGGGAGGGCCTACAATGAGCAGTTCTTC
.	TRBV25-1	.	TRBJ2-1	CASSEPGQMEGKQFF	TGTGCCAGCAGTGAGCCCGGACAGATGGAGGGTAAGCAGTTCTTC
many	TRBV2	TRBD2	TRBJ2-3	CASRMGLAGDTQYF	TGTGCCAGCAGGATGGGACTAGCGGGAGATACGCAGTATTTT
many	TRBV11-3	TRBD1	TRBJ2-5	CASSEQGALQTQYF	TGTGCCAGCAGCGAACAGGGGGCCCTCCAGACCCAGTACTTC
few	TRBV27	.	TRBJ2-1	CASRTRALGDYNEQFF	TGTGCCAGCAGGACGAGGGCACTTGGGGACTACAATGAGCAGTTCTTC
many	TRBV7-8	TRBD2	TRBJ2-1	CASSLEVRGRLAGVAYNEQFF	TGTGCCAGCAGCTTAGAAGTTAGAGGCAGACTAGCGGGAGTCGCGTACAATGAGCAGTTCTTC
.	TRBV20-1	.	TRBJ1-6	CSAVLVYNSPLHF	TGCAGTGCTGTGCTGGTCTATAATTCACCCCTCCACTTT
many	TRBV6-2/TRBV6-3	TRBD1	TRBJ2-1	CASQGPGTAYNEQFF	TGTGCCAGCCAGGGTCCCGGGACAGCTTACAATGAGCAGTTCTTC
many	TRBV5-6	.	TRBJ2-5	CASSLPSRETQYF	TGTGCCAGCAGCTTGCCCAGCCGAGAGACCCAGTACTTC
.	TRBV28	.	TRBJ1-2	CASSFKDPWVGYTF	TGTGCCAGCAGTTTTAAGGATCCCTGGGTGGGCTACACCTTC
many	TRBV12-3/TRBV12-4	.	TRBJ1-1	CASSTGPNTEAFF	TGTGCCAGCAGCACCGGGCCTAACACTGAAGCTTTCTTT
many	TRBV2	TRBD1	TRBJ1-1	CASSVGDRNTEAFF	TGTGCCAGCAGTGTGGGGGACAGGAACACTGAAGCTTTCTTT
many	TRBV12-3/TRBV12-4	.	TRBJ2-7	CASSSGQSVLLLYEQYF	TGTGCCAGCAGCTCCGGACAGAGCGTCCTACTCCTCTACGAGCAGTACTTC
.	TRBV6-2/TRBV6-3	.	TRBJ2-3	CASSSPGPRKDTQYF	TGTGCCAGCAGTTCCCCCGGGCCTCGGAAGGATACGCAGTATTTT
few	TRBV4-2	.	TRBJ2-4	CASSQDRAQNIQYF	TGTGCCAGCAGCCAAGACCGGGCTCAGAACATTCAGTACTTC
.	TRBV5-1	TRBD2	TRBJ2-7	CASSIRTSGREVQYF	TGCGCCAGCAGCATCCGGACTAGCGGGAGAGAGGTGCAGTACTTC
few	TRBV5-5	.	TRBJ2-2	CASSFTAGTGELFF	TGTGCCAGCAGCTTTACGGCGGGCACCGGGGAGCTGTTTTTT
.	TRBV29-1	TRBD1	TRBJ1-1	CSVPGGGQHTEAFF	TGCAGCGTCCCCGGTGGGGGACAGCACACTGAAGCTTTCTTT
many	TRBV12-3/TRBV12-4	.	TRBJ1-1	CASSRDRTAEAFF	TGTGCCAGCAGTCGGGACCGGACGGCTGAAGCTTTCTTT
.	TRBV7-3	.	TRBJ2-5	CASSLTGTSRETQYF	TGTGCCAGCAGCTTAACGGGGACCTCCAGGGAGACCCAGTACTTC
many	TRBV7-9	TRBD1	TRBJ2-1	CASSLGDSLTDNEQFF	TGTGCCAGCAGCTTAGGGGACAGCCTCACTGATAATGAGCAGTTCTTC
.	TRBV5-4	.	TRBJ2-5	CASSSPAETQYF	TGTGCCAGCAGCTCGCCCGCCGAGACCCAGTACTTC